These 6 T cell receptor beta chains originate from one sample sequenced in a study of metastatic and nonmetastatic thyroid tumors. All patients were treatment-naive before thyroid surgery. TCRdb re-processed the PCR reads through MiXCR. The sample shows 9,000 to 15,000 clones, approximately 35% of them seen only once. The sample comprised tumor tissue. The receptor source for this set is a female donor with papillary thyroid cancer or a benign thyroid nodule (not recorded which). Some clones in this sample may be carry-over from other donors' samples.

This clone was detected only a few times. Possible read error: a much larger clone is one base away. The chain carries TRBV7-3 and TRBJ2-6; D perhaps matches TRBD1 (5 bases). Per germline, CDR1 SGHTA and CDR2 FQGTGA. CDR3 length: 14 amino acids. The CDR3 loop is CASSRYSGANFLTF. The CDR3 bases are TGTGCCAGCAGTCGATACTCTGGGGCCAACTTCCTGACTTTC. Variable domain in full (rest from reference TRBV7-3 and TRBJ2-6): GAGVSQTPSNKVTEKGKYVELRCDPISGHTALYWYRQSLGQGPEFLIYFQGTGAADDSGLPNDRFFAVRPEGSVSTLKIQRTERGDSAVYLCASSRYSGANFLTFGAGSRLTVL.

By share, this clone counts as large. The chain recombines TRBV6-5 with TRBJ2-6, with TRBD1 matching over 9 bases. The CDR3 is 18 residues long. The V gene end was trimmed by 0 bases and the J gene end by 0 bases; junction bases not matched to a gene: 3. Germline V lookup: CDR1 MNHEY, CDR2 SVGAGI. CDR3: CASSYSGQGLSGANVLTF. CDR3 coding DNA: TGTGCCAGCAGTTACTCGGGACAGGGCCTCTCTGGGGCCAACGTCCTGACTTTC.

There are a few counts of this clone. At one boundary the junction diverges from the germline segment, which might be a read error. The chain has TRBV12-3 or TRBV12-4 and TRBJ2-7, with TRBD2 matching over 8 bases. This CDR3 has 12 amino acids. The CDR3 DNA sequence: TGTGCCAGCAGTTTTCCGGGGGGGCAGCCGGTCTTC. The encoded protein is CASSFPGGQPVF.

This clone was counted at least ten times. J is TRBJ1-4 and V is TRBV7-2, with D hard to call. V dropped 2 bases and J dropped 5 bases, with 9 bases sitting between them. The CDR3 runs 14 residues. CDR1 and CDR2 (germline): SGHTA, FQGNSA. CDR3 nucleotides: TGTGCCAGCAGCTTAACAACTTTGAATGAAAAACTGTTTTTT. Translation: CASSLTTLNEKLFF.

This clone was seen repeatedly, ten times or more. The chain combines TRBV29-1 with TRBJ1-2; TRBD1 might be the D (5 bases). Deletions cut 4 bases from V and 4 bases from J, with 10 bases between. Germline-derived CDR1 and CDR2 are SQVTM and ANQGSEA. This CDR3 contains 12 residues. This chain's CDR3 is CSVVDSFYGYTF. In nucleotides, the CDR3 is TGCAGCGTTGTCGACAGCTTCTATGGCTACACCTTC.

In its sample, this clone is medium-sized (0.01 to 0.1%). Distinct nucleotide sequences in the sample also encode this CDR3. The rearrangement joins TRBV12-3 or TRBV12-4 to TRBJ2-1; 9 bases agree with TRBD2. The CDR3 runs to 16 residues. V lost 6 bases and J lost 9; bases outside the gene matches: 15. The CDR3: CASRPPLSGRVGEQFF. Written as DNA, the CDR3 is TGTGCCAGCAGACCGCCCCTTAGCGGGAGAGTAGGTGAGCAGTTCTTC.